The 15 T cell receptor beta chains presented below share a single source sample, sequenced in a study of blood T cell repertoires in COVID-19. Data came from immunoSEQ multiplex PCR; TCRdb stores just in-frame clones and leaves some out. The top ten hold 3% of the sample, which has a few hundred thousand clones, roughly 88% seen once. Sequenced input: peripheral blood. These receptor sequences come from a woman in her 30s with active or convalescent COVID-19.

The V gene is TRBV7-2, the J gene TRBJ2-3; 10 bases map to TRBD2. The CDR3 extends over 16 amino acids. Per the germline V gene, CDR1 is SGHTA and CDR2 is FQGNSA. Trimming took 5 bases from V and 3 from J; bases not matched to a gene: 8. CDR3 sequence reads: CASSLTSGWATDTQYF. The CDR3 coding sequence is TGTGCCAGCAGCCTGACTAGCGGGTGGGCAACAGATACGCAGTATTTT.

CDR3 sequence reads: CASSLRSRGSTDTQYF. The CDR3 bases are TGTGCCAGCAGTTTAAGATCCCGCGGTTCCACAGATACGCAGTATTTT. The chain has TRBV27 and TRBJ2-3; D is undetermined. The V gene's germline CDR1 is MNHEY and CDR2 SMNVEV (reference sequence). Trimming removed 2 bases from V and 2 bases from J, with 14 bases in between. CDR3 length equals 16 residues.

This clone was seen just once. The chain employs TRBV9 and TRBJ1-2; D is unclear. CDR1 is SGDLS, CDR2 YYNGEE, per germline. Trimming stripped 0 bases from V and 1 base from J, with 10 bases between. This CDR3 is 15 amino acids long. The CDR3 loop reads CASSVATALNYGYTF. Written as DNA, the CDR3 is TGTGCCAGCAGCGTAGCTACCGCCCTTAACTATGGCTACACCTTC.

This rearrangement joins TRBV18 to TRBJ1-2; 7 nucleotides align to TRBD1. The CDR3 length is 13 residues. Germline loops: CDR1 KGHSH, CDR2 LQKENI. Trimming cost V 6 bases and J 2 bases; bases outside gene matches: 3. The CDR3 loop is CASSETGNYGYTF. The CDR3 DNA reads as TGTGCCAGCTCGGAGACAGGGAACTATGGCTACACCTTC.

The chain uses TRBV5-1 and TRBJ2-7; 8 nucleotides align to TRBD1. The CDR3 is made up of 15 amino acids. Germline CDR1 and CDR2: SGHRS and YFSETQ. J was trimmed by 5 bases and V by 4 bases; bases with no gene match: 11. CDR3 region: CASSGQGTGGNEQYF. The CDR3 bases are TGCGCCAGCAGCGGGCAAGGGACAGGAGGGAACGAGCAGTACTTC.

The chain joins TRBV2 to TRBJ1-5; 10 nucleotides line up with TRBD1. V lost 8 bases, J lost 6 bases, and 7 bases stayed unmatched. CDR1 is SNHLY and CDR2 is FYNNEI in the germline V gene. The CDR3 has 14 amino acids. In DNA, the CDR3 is TGTGCCAGCGGCGGGACAGGGGAAAGTCAGCCCCAGCATTTT. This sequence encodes CASGGTGESQPQHF.

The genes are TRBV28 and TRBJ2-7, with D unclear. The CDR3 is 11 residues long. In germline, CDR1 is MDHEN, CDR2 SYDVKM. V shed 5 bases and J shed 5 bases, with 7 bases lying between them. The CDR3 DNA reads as TGTGCCAGCAGTCCAAAGCACGAGCAGTACTTC. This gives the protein CASSPKHEQYF.

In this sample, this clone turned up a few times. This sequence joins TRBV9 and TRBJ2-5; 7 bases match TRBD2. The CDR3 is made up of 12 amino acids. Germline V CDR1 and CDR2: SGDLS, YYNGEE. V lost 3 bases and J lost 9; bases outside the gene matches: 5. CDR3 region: CASSEDRGAQYF. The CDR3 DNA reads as TGTGCCAGCAGCGAGGACCGGGGGGCCCAGTACTTC.

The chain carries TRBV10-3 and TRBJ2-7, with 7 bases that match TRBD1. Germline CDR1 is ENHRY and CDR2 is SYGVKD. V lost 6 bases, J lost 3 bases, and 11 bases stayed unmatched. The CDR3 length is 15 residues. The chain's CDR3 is CAIRVGTVILYEQYF. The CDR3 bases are TGTGCCATCAGAGTTGGGACAGTTATTCTCTACGAGCAGTACTTC.

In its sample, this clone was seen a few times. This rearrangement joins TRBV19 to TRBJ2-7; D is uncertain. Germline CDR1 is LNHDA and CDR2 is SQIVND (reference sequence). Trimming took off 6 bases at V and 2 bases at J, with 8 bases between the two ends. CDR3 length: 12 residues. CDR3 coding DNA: TGTGCCAGTAGGGGCGAAACCTACGAGCAGTACTTC. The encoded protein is CASRGETYEQYF.

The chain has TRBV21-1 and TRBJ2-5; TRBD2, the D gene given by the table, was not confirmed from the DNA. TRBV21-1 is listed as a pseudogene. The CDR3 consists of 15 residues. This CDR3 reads CASSKAVLRQETQYF. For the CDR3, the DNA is TGTGCCAGCAGCAAAGCCGTACTACGTCAAGAGACCCAGTACTTC.

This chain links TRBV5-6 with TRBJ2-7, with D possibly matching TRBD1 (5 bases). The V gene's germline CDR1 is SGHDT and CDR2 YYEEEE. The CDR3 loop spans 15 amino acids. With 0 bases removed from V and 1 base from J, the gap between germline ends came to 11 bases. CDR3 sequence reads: CASSLGQLTSYEQYF. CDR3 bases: TGTGCCAGCAGCTTGGGACAGTTGACTTCCTACGAGCAGTACTTC.

For the CDR3, the DNA is TGTGCCAGCAGCACCCGACTAGCGGGGAAAGAGACCCAGTACTTC. Its protein is CASSTRLAGKETQYF. V is TRBV7-8 and J is TRBJ2-5; 11 bases are a match to TRBD2. CDR3 length: 15 residues. Per germline, CDR1 SGHVS and CDR2 FQNEAQ. V shed 5 bases, J shed 3 bases, and the junction held 5 bases outside the gene matches.

The CDR3 sequence: CASSESPVQETQYF. The CDR3, as DNA: TGCGCCAGCAGTGAGTCCCCTGTCCAAGAGACCCAGTACTTC. This chain connects TRBV10-1 to TRBJ2-5; unclear D gene. Germline-derived CDR1 and CDR2 are WNHNN and SYGVQD (reference sequence). The CDR3 loop spans 14 amino acids. The V end lost 0 bases, the J end lost 1 base, and 6 bases lay between the germline ends.

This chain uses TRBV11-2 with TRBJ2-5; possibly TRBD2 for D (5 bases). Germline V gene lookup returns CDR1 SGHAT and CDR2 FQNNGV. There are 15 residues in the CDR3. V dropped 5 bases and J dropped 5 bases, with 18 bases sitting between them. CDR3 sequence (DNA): TGTGCCAGCAGCCTCAGCTGGCAGCGAGGGGAGACCCAGTACTTC. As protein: CASSLSWQRGETQYF.